Each of the 5 T cell receptor beta chains below was sequenced from the same sample in a study of cytomegalovirus exposure and HLA in healthy donors. The PCR ran on 60 Vbeta and 13 Jbeta primers. Libraries were prepared by immunoSEQ multiplex PCR; TCRdb keeps only in-frame clonotypes and omits some of them. This table holds 150,000 to 200,000 clones, 65% to 80% found once. The sequencing input was PBMCs. The source of these receptors is a woman aged 40 to 50 in good health and CMV-seropositive.

This chain links TRBV18 with TRBJ2-1; maybe TRBD2 (5 bases). Trimming removed 6 bases at V and 0 bases at J, with 15 bases between. The germline V gene has CDR1 KGHSH and CDR2 LQKENI. This CDR3 contains 16 residues. The CDR3 DNA reads TGTGCCAGCTCGATTTTGGACTTAATCTCCTACAATGAGCAGTTCTTC. Its translation: CASSILDLISYNEQFF.

The rearrangement uses TRBV28 and TRBJ1-5; 11 bases map to TRBD1. The CDR3 is made up of 16 amino acids. V shed 6 bases and J 11 bases; nucleotides not matched to a gene: 15. Germline CDR1 and CDR2: MDHEN and SYDVKM. The CDR3 region is CASSIWGQGDQSAQHF. CDR3 in DNA: TGTGCCAGCAGCATCTGGGGACAGGGGGACCAATCGGCCCAGCATTTT.

The chain combines TRBV28 with TRBJ1-6; a weak D match, TRBD1 (5 bases). Germline CDR1 is MDHEN and CDR2 is SYDVKM. The CDR3 loop spans 14 amino acids. V gave up 2 bases and J gave up 9 bases, with 11 bases separating them. The CDR3 is CASSLPGSGSPLHF. The CDR3 nucleotides are TGTGCCAGCAGTTTACCAGGGTCAGGTTCACCCCTCCACTTT.

V usage is TRBV5-1 and J usage is TRBJ2-4; weak D call: TRBD1 (6 bases). Per the germline V gene, CDR1 is SGHRS and CDR2 is YFSETQ. This CDR3 spans 16 amino acids. Trimming left V 4 bases short and J 1 base short, with 15 bases between. The CDR3: CASSVRQVGAKNIQYF. The CDR3 DNA reads TGCGCCAGCAGCGTTAGACAGGTTGGGGCCAAAAACATTCAGTACTTC.

The chain recombines TRBV5-5 with TRBJ1-4; D perhaps matches TRBD1 (6 bases). The CDR3 has 16 amino acids. Per germline, CDR1 SGHKS and CDR2 YYEKEE (reference sequence). V was shortened by 2 bases and J by 3 bases, with 14 bases between the two germline ends. CDR3 DNA sequence: TGTGCCAGCAGCTTACCGGGGGGCGGATCTAATGAAAAACTGTTTTTT. This translates into CASSLPGGGSNEKLFF. The whole variable domain, filled in from reference TRBV5-5 and TRBJ1-4, reads DAGVTQSPTHLIKTRGQQVTLRCSPISGHKSVSWYQQVLGQGPQFIFQYYEKEERGRGNFPDRFSARQFPNYSSELNVNALLLGDSALYLCASSLPGGGSNEKLFFGSGTQLSVL.